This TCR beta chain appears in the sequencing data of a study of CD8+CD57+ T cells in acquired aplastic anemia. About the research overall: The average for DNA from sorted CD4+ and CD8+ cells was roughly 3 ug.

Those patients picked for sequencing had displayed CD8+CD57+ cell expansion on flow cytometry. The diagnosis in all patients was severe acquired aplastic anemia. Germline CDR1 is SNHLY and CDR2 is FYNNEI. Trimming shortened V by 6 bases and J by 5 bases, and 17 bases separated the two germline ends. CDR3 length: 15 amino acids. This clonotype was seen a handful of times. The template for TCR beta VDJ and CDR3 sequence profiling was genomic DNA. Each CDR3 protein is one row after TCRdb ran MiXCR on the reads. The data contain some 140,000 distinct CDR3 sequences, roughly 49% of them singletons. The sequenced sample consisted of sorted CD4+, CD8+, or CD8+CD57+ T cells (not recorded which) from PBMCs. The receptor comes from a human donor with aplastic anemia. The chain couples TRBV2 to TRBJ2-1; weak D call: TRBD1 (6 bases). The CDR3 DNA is TGTGCCAGCAGCTTTGCAGGACAGCCCAACAATGAGCAGTTCTTC. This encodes CASSFAGQPNNEQFF.